This T cell receptor beta chain was sequenced in a study of cytomegalovirus exposure and HLA in healthy donors. Study-level background: Both the approximately 120 validation repertoires and the approximately 620 first-cohort repertoires used the same platform, as reported by a later analysis.

With regard to this clone: Its antigen is not identified.

This CDR3 has 12 amino acids. Germline CDR1 and CDR2: SGHNT and YENEEA. Trimming took 5 bases from V and 5 from J, leaving 9 bases between them. Libraries were prepared by immunoSEQ multiplex PCR; TCRdb keeps only in-frame clonotypes and omits some of them. The table shows roughly 98,000 clones, with roughly 87% occurring only once. Study conclusions and caveats: Subsequent analysis found a tendency for first-cohort TCR clusters to co-occur within the 95 to 150 validation repertoires.

The chain recombines TRBV11-3 with TRBJ1-2, with TRBD1 as a possible D gene (6 bases). The sequencing sample was made of PBMCs. This TCR derives from a man younger than 35 in good health and CMV-seropositive. The CDR3 DNA follows: TGTGCCAGCAGCAACACAGGGTATGGCTACACCTTC. Its protein is CASSNTGYGYTF.